This entry is about one TCR beta chain. No cognate antigen has been identified for it. It has no much larger one-base neighbor in the sample; base qualities were not kept. TCR CDR3 regions were amplified from genomic DNA by multiplex PCR using the deep immunoSEQ assay. For each cell subset, the extracted genomic DNA was distributed evenly across all wells of several immunoSEQ 96-well plates, and each plate served as one replicate. For sorted subsets, about 200 ng genomic DNA, equal to approximately 30,000 T cell genomes, was loaded into each replicate PCR. The purified libraries were quantified using a Qubit 3.0 fluorometer, sized with a Bioanalyzer 2100, and then quantified again using the KAPA Library Quantification kit. A separate single-read 150-cycle Illumina NextSeq 550 flow cell was used to sequence each immunoSEQ 96-well plate. In the authors' own workflow: Because only junctional sequences without quality scores were contained in the immunoSEQ output, filtering matching that applied to full-length reads could not be performed. Sequences were annotated with PyIR, a Python wrapper for IgBLAST v1.9, and V/J genes and CDR3 were assigned using IMGT germline references. Reads were filtered out if the reads had weak V/J assignments (E-value above 1e-6), no CDR3, stop codons, out-of-frame junctions, or ambiguous translated residues. A V3J clonotype was defined by an identical inferred V gene, J gene, and CDR3 amino acid sequence. To compute the percentage overlap between repertoires, the number of shared unique clonotypes was divided by the size of the smaller repertoire. Repertoire richness was assessed with RTK rarefaction, the Chao1 estimator, and Recon v2.1 estimates of unobserved clonotypes. Generation probabilities were computed with OLGA for all TCRbeta clonotypes obtained by the gDNA method from a few donors. The table was pulled from immuneACCESS by TCRdb, which kept in-frame rearrangements only. Such tables lose some clones; where checked, under half of the loss comes from unresolved V genes, and the rest has no known cause. The V and J calls and clone size come from that table; D and trimming were worked out from the DNA. This sample holds about 2,200,000 clones; approximately 94% were observed only once. More than 1.5% of the sample is held by the ten biggest clonotypes.

These data come from a study of shared clonotypes between healthy human individuals (dated by TCRdb to about 2020). About the full investigation: The cohort comprised two women and a few men aged 18 to 49 years. For each donor, three plates each were used for CD4 naive and CD4 memory, two plates were used for CD8 naive, and one plate was used for CD8 memory. To estimate repertoire size and how much clonotype sharing occurs between individuals, the study deeply sequenced the blood TCR repertoires of five or six healthy adults. To increase sequencing depth and limit assay-specific biases, TCR repertoire library preparation and sequencing were carried out by different laboratories using diverse techniques. Leukapheresis yielded between about 0.94 and 8.9 billion PBMCs per donor.

V is clipped by 1 base and J by 0 bases, and the sequence between their germline boundaries is 10 bases long. The CDR3 sequence holds 16 residues, the cysteine and phenylalanine included. CDR3 DNA is the only sequence kept; it has 48 bases, read in frame from the first base. The CDR1 and CDR2 encoded by the germline V gene (reference sequence) are MNHEY and SMNVEV. For the CD8 naive samples, CD45RO-negative cells were positively selected for CCR7, yielding a CD45RA+CCR7+ population from which TemRA cells were excluded. Healthy HIV-negative adults with no recently reported acute infections or vaccinations were included as donors. All donors were Caucasian adults living in Nashville, Tennessee, USA. After blood collection by leukapheresis, PBMCs were isolated using Ficoll-Histopaque density gradient centrifugation and then cryopreserved in the vapor phase of liquid nitrogen. Analytical flow cytometry was used to check the purity and quantity of each magnetically sorted T cell population. Genomic DNA was isolated from each sorted fraction and quantified by UV absorbance on a Nanodrop 2000c.

Study-wide findings and limitations: Sampling was restricted to blood, and TCR repertoires in tissue are likely to differ from TCR repertoires in blood. The small number of donors limited the genetic and exposure-history diversity represented. Estimated clonotype richness was generally larger for naive than for memory subsets. Incomplete sequencing was indicated by rarefaction of sorted-subset datasets, despite the large sequencing depth. When several donors were compared, the shared fraction of clonotypes was 5% to 6.5% for naive CD4, around 3.6% for naive CD8, 2.3% for memory CD4, and under 0.5% for memory CD8. Clonotypes shared by all four sorted-subset donors showed higher generation probabilities than non-shared clonotypes. Based on pairwise subsampling, the degree of clonotype sharing among donors was expected to be affected by sequencing depth.

Sample: naive CD8+ T cells from PBMCs. This specimen's cell subset or site label, interpreted: CD45RA+CCR7+. The sequence derives from a man younger than 30 in good health. Some clones in this sample may be carry-over from other donors' samples. Rearrangement joined TRBV27 to TRBJ2-1; a confident D gene designation cannot be given. The CDR3 region has the sequence CASSLFHPSSYNEQFF. The nucleotide sequence is TGTGCCAGCAGTTTATTCCACCCCAGCTCCTACAATGAGCAGTTCTTC.